This TCR beta chain was sequenced for a study of early T cells in non-severe SARS-CoV-2 infection. Study summary: Chains from this unsorted whole-blood bulk RNA could not be paired.

This clonotype has a handful of counts. Its antigen is undetermined. Whole-study findings and limits: The VDJdb matching leaned toward anti-spike CD8 responses and overlooked private and CD4 specificities.

The V gene end was trimmed by 8 bases and the J gene end by 3 bases; junction bases not matched to a gene: 5. Looked up from germline, CDR1 is SNHLY and CDR2 is FYNNEI. The CDR3 covers 14 residues. cDNA molecules, individually, were tagged with unique molecular identifiers. TCRdb reprocessed the 5' RACE reads with MiXCR, giving one entry per CDR3 protein. The sample contains roughly 70,000 distinct CDR3 sequences, just over 20% of which appear only once. The TCR originated in an adult who was a healthcare worker with PCR-confirmed SARS-CoV-2 infection or an uninfected control (not recorded which). The sequencing here drew on whole blood, taken at baseline. The genes are TRBV2 and TRBJ2-1, with 9 bases fitting TRBD1. CDR3 loop: CASLGQGRYNEQFF. The CDR3, as DNA: TGTGCCAGCCTAGGACAGGGGCGCTACAATGAGCAGTTCTTC.